This T cell receptor beta chain was recovered during a study of T-cell reconstitution after alpha-beta-depleted transplantation in children. Unique molecular identifiers were incorporated into the prepared TCRbeta library. TCRdb re-called the PCR reads through MiXCR, storing one row per CDR3 protein. The sample contains some 500,000 distinct CDR3 sequences, 32% of which appear only once. Trimming cost V 7 bases and J 10 bases, with 19 bases left between them. The CDR3 runs to 13 residues. The germline CDR1 and CDR2 sequences are MNHNS and SASEGT. V is TRBV6-1 and J is TRBJ1-1, with D perhaps matching TRBD1 (5 bases). This sequence was found in a human donor who donated a stem cell graft to a child with aplastic anemia. This sample comprised PBMCs from the stem cell graft donor, obtained from the stem cell graft. In DNA form, the CDR3 reads TGTGCCAGCAAACGACACGGGGCCGACTCAGCTTTCTTT. Encoded protein: CASKRHGADSAFF.